This T cell receptor (beta chain) was captured in a study of OX40 agonist ivuxolimab in advanced cancers. Study overall: With a range of roughly 20 to 85, age averaged about 58 years, and about 80% were male.

Study-wide points: At 0.1 to 3.0 mg/kg and by week 6, CD4+ and CD8+ T cells in the blood had expanded clonally. CD4+ T cells averaged fewer expanded clones than CD8+ T cells.

Generated by immunoSEQ multiplex PCR, the TCRdb table keeps only in-frame clones and is missing some. The table records tens of thousands of clones, about 91% of them present only once. Trimming cost V 2 bases and J 6 bases, with 11 bases left between them. The CDR3 is 14 residues long. Germline CDR1 is MRHNA and CDR2 is SNTAGT. Note on this clone: What it binds is unknown.

V is TRBV6-4 and J is TRBJ2-1; D perhaps matches TRBD2 (6 bases). The sequencing here drew on CD4+ or CD8+ T cells sorted from blood, taken in a trial of the OX40 agonist ivuxolimab. This receptor was obtained from an adult with an advanced solid tumor such as melanoma, head and neck, liver or kidney cancer. DNA of the CDR3: TGTGCCAGCAGTGACAGTGGGAGGTTCAATGAGCAGTTCTTC. Amino acid sequence: CASSDSGRFNEQFF.